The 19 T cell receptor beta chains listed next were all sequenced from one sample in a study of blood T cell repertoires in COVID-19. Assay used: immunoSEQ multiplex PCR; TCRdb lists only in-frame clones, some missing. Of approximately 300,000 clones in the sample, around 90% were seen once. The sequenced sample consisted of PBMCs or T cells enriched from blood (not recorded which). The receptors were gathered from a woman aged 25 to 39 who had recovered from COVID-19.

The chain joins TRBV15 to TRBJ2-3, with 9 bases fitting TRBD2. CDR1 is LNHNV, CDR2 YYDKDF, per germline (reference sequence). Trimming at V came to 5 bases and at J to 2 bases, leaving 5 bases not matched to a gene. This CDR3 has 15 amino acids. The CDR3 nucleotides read TGTGCCACCAGCTCGGTAGCGGGGGTCACAGATACGCAGTATTTT. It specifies CATSSVAGVTDTQYF. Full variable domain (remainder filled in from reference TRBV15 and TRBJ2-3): DAMVIQNPRYQVTQFGKPVTLSCSQTLNHNVMYWYQQKSSQAPKLLFHYYDKDFNNEADTPDNFQSRRPNTSFCFLDIRSPGLGDTAMYLCATSSVAGVTDTQYFGPGTRLTVL.

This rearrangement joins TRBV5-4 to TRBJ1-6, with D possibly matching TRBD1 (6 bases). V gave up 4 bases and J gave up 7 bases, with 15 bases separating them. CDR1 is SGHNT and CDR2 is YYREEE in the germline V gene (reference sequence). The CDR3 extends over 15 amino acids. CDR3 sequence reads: CASSPGQRWNSPLHF. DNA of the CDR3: TGTGCCAGCAGCCCCGGACAGAGGTGGAATTCACCCCTCCACTTT. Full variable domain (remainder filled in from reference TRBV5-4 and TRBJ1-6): ETGVTQSPTHLIKTRGQQVTLRCSSQSGHNTVSWYQQALGQGPQFIFQYYREEENGRGNFPPRFSGLQFPNYSSELNVNALELDDSALYLCASSPGQRWNSPLHFGNGTRLTVT.

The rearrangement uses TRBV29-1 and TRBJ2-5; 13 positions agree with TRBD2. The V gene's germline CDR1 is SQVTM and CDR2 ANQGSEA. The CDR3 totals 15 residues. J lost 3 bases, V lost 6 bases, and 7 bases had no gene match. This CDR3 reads CSVLAGGALEETQYF. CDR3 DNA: TGCAGCGTACTAGCGGGGGGGGCGCTAGAAGAGACCCAGTACTTC.

The CDR3 nucleotides are TGTGCCAGTACCGAGACAGGGGATCCCTACAATGAGCAGTTCTTC. Residues: CASTETGDPYNEQFF. The chain employs TRBV19 and TRBJ2-1; 8 bases agree with TRBD1. The J segment lost 2 bases and the V segment lost 7 bases, leaving 7 bases of the junction unmatched. The CDR3 is 15 residues long. CDR1 and CDR2 from the germline V gene are LNHDA and SQIVND (reference sequence).

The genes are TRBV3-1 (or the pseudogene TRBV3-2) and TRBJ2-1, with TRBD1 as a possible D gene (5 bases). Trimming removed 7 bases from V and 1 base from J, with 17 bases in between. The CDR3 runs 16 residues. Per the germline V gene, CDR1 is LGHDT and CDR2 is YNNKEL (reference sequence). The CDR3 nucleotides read TGTGCCAGCACCTCCAGGGCGGAGAAGTCCTACAATGAGCAGTTCTTC. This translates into CASTSRAEKSYNEQFF.

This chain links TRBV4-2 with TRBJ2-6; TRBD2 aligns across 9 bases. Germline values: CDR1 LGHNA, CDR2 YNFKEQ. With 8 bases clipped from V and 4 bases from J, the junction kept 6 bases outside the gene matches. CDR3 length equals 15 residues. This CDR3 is CASGLAGWGANVLTF. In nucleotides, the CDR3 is TGTGCCAGCGGTCTAGCGGGGTGGGGGGCCAACGTCCTGACTTTC.

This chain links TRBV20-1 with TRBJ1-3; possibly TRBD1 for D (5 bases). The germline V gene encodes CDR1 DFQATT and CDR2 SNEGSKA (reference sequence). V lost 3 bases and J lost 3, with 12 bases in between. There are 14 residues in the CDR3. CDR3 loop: CSASSGGYGNTIYF. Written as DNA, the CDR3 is TGCAGTGCTAGTTCCGGGGGGTATGGAAACACCATATATTTT.

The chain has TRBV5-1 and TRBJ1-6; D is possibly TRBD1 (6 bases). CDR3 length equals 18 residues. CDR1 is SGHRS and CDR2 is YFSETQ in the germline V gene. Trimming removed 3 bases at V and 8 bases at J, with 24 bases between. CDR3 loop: CASSSSVLWGQEHSPLHF. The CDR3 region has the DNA TGCGCCAGCAGCTCATCCGTCCTGTGGGGACAAGAACATTCACCCCTCCACTTT. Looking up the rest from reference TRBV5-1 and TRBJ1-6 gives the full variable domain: KAGVTQTPRYLIKTRGQQVTLSCSPISGHRSVSWYQQTPGQGLQFLFEYFSETQRNKGNFPGRFSGRQFSNSRSEMNVSTLELGDSALYLCASSSSVLWGQEHSPLHFGNGTRLTVT.

CDR3 protein: CATSRGEGGAEKLFF. CDR3 DNA sequence: TGTGCCACCAGCAGAGGGGAGGGTGGAGCTGAAAAACTGTTTTTT. The gene calls are TRBV15 and TRBJ1-4; unclear D gene. V was trimmed by 1 base and J by 7 bases, leaving 13 bases between them. CDR1 and CDR2 (germline): LNHNV, YYDKDF (reference sequence). The CDR3 covers 15 residues.

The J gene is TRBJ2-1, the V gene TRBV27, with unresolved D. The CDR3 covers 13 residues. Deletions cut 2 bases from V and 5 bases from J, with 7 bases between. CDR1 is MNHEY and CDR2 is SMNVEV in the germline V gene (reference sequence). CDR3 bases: TGTGCCAGCAGTTTAATCGTCGACAATGAGCAGTTCTTC. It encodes CASSLIVDNEQFF.

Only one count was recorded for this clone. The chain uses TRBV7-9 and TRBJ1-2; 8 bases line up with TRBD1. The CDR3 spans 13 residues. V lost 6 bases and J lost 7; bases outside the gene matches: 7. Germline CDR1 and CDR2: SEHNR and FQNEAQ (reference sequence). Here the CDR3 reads CASREGQGVGYTF. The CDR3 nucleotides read TGTGCCAGCAGAGAAGGACAGGGTGTTGGCTACACCTTC.

The CDR3 spells CASSKQGSAGNTIYF. The CDR3 nucleotides are TGTGCCAGCAGTAAACAGGGTTCGGCCGGAAACACCATATATTTT. The V and J genes are TRBV27 and TRBJ1-3, with D tentatively TRBD1 (6 bases). V lost 5 bases and J lost 4, with 15 bases in between. The CDR3 covers 15 residues. The germline V gene encodes CDR1 MNHEY and CDR2 SMNVEV (reference sequence).

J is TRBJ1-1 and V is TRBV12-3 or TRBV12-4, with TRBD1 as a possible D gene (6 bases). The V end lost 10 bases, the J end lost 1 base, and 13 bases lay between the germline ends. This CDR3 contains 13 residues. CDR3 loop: CATAGTSNTEAFF. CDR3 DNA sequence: TGTGCCACCGCCGGGACATCGAACACTGAAGCTTTCTTT.

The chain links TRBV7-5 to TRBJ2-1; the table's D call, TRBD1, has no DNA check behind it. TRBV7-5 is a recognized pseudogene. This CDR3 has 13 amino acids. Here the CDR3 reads CARSLASGDEQFF. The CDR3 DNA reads TGTGCCAGAAGCTTAGCCTCAGGGGACGAGCAGTTCTTC.

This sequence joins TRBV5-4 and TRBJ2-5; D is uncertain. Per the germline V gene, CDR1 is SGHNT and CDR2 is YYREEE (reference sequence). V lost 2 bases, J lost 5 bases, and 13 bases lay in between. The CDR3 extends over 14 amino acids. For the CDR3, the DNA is TGTGCCAGCAGCTTCCGCGAGACCGGGGAGACCCAGTACTTC. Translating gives CASSFRETGETQYF.

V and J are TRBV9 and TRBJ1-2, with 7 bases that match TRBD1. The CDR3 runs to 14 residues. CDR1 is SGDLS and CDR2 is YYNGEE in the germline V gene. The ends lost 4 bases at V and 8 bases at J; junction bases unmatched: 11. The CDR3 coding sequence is TGTGCCAGCAGCCCCCGACAAGGGGGCTGGGGCTACACCTTC. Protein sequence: CASSPRQGGWGYTF.

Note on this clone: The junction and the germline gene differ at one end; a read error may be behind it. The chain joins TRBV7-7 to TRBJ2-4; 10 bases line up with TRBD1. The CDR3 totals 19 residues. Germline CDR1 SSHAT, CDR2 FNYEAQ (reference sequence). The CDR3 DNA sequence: TGTGCTAGCAGCTTGAGGGACAGGGGTTACCTATTAGCCAAAAACATTCAGTACTTC. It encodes CASSLRDRGYLLAKNIQYF.

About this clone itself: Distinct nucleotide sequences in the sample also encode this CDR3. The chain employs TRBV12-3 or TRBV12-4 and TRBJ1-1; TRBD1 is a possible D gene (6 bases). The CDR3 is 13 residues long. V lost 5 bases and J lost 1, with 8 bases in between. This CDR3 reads CASSPTGNTEAFF. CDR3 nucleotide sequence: TGTGCCAGCAGTCCGACAGGGAACACTGAAGCTTTCTTT.

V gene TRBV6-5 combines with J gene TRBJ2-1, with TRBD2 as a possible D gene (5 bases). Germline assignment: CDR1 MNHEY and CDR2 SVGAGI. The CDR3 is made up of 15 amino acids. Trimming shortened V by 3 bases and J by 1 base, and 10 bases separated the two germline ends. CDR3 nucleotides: TGTGCCAGCAGTTATGCGGGTCCTTCCTACAATGAGCAGTTCTTC. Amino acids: CASSYAGPSYNEQFF.